Listed here is a single T cell receptor beta chain. Antigen unknown. Sequencing was performed with immunoSEQ multiplex PCR; in TCRdb, only in-frame clones are kept and a portion is missing. The sample carries around 76,000 clones, about 85% recorded once. The data originate from a study of T cell responses to AZD1222 COVID-19 vaccine. Study results and caveats: Just a handful of AZD1222 recipients tested seropositive at baseline. The repertoires were collected only after the peak T cell response. Possibly, clonal diversity was underestimated; donors were largely white British and included more females.

This clonotype originated in an adult in good health. The sample was peripheral blood, taken on day 0 of AZD1222 vaccination.

CDR3 sequence (DNA): TGTGCCACCAGTGTGGGGCGGGGCACAGATACGCAGTATTTT. It encodes CATSVGRGTDTQYF. This sequence joins TRBV24-1 and TRBJ2-3; TRBD1 or TRBD2 may be the D gene (5 bases each). This CDR3 comprises 14 residues. V was clipped by 5 bases and J by 1 base, with 9 bases between them. The germline CDR1 and CDR2 sequences are KGHDR and SFDVKD.